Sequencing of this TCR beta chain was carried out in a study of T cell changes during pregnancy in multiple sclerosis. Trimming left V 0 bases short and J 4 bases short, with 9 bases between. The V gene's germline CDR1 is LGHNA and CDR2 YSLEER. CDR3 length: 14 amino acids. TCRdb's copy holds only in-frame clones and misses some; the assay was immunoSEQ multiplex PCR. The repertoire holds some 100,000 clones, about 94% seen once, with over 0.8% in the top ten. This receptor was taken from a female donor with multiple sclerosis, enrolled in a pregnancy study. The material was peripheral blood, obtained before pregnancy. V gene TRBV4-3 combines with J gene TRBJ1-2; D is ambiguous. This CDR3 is CASSQDLSGYGYTF. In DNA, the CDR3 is TGCGCCAGCAGCCAAGATCTTTCGGGCTATGGCTACACCTTC.